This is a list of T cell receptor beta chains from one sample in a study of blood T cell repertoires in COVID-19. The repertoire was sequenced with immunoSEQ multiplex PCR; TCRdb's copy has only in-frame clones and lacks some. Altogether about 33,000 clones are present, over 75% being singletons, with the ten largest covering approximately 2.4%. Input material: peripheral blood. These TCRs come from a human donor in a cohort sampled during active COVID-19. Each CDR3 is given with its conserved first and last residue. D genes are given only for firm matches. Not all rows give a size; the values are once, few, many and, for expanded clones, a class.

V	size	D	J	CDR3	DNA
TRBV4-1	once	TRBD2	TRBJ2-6	CASRSGEILSGANVLTF	TGCGCCAGCCGTAGCGGGGAAATCCTCTCTGGGGCCAACGTCCTGACTTTC
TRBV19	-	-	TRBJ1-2	CATTSQGLYGYTF	TGTGCCACAACCTCACAGGGTCTCTATGGCTACACCTTC
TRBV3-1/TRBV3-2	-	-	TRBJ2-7	CASSRLGLGSYEQYF	TGTGCCAGCAGCCGTCTGGGCTTGGGCTCCTACGAGCAGTACTTC
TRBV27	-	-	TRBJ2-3	CASSPAPGDTQYF	TGTGCCAGCAGTCCAGCTCCGGGGGATACGCAGTATTTT
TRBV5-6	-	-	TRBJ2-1	CASSLTGWDEQFF	TGTGCCAGCAGCTTGACAGGTTGGGATGAGCAGTTCTTC
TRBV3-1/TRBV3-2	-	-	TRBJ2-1	CASSPSQRLYNEQFF	TGTGCCAGCAGTCCCTCCCAGCGCCTTTACAATGAGCAGTTCTTC
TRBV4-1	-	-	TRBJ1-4	CASSQEGGRQKLFF	TGCGCCAGCAGCCAAGAAGGGGGACGGCAAAAACTGTTTTTT
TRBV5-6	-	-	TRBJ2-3	CASSLAHTDTQYF	TGTGCCAGCAGCTTGGCCCACACAGATACGCAGTATTTT
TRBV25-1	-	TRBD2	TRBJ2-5	CASNDPGGETQYF	TGTGCCAGCAACGATCCCGGGGGGGAGACCCAGTACTTC
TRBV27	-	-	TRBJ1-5	CASSRGGESQPQHF	TGTGCCAGCAGCCGAGGGGGAGAGAGTCAGCCCCAGCATTTT
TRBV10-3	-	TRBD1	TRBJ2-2	CAIRQGTGELFF	TGTGCCATCAGACAGGGGACCGGGGAGCTGTTTTTT
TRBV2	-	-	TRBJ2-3	CASGKGGTADTQYF	TGTGCCAGCGGGAAGGGAGGTACGGCAGATACGCAGTATTTT
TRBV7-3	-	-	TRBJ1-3	CASSLTADSSGNTIYF	TGTGCCAGCAGCTTAACTGCCGACAGCTCTGGAAACACCATATATTTT
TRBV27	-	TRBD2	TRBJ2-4	CASSFGQAGLAKNIQYF	TGTGCCAGCAGTTTCGGCCAAGCGGGGCTAGCCAAAAACATTCAGTACTTC
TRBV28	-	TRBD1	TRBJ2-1	CASSDRVDEQFF	TGTGCCAGCTCCGACAGGGTTGATGAGCAGTTCTTC
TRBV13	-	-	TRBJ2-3	CASSLGDNHTDTQYF	TGTGCCAGCAGCTTAGGGGACAACCACACAGATACGCAGTATTTT
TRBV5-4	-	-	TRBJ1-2	CASWAGGADGYTF	TGTGCCAGCTGGGCGGGGGGCGCAGATGGCTACACCTTC
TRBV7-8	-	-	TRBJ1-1	CASSLRAGLVTEAFF	TGTGCCAGCAGCTTACGGGCAGGGTTGGTCACTGAAGCTTTCTTT
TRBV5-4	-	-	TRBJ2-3	CASSLGLGGIRTDTQYF	TGTGCCAGCAGCTTGGGCCTTGGGGGGATTCGCACAGATACGCAGTATTTT
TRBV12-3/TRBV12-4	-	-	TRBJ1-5	CASSPQEVEPQHF	TGTGCCAGCAGTCCACAGGAAGTTGAGCCCCAGCATTTT
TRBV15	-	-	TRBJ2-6	CATSRGGGANVLTF	TGTGCCACCAGCAGAGGAGGGGGGGCCAACGTCCTGACTTTC
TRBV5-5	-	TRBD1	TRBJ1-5	CASRRPQGARQPQHF	TGTGCCAGCAGGCGGCCACAGGGGGCGCGTCAGCCCCAGCATTTT
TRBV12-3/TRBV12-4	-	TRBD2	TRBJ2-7	CASSLLGRDEQYF	TGTGCCAGCAGTTTATTGGGGAGGGACGAGCAGTACTTC
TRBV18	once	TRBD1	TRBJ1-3	CASSPSGQGKFAGNTIYF	TGTGCCAGCTCACCTTCGGGACAGGGAAAATTCGCTGGAAACACCATATATTTT
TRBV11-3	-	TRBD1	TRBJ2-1	CASSLGGRGSSYNEQFF	TGTGCCAGCAGCTTAGGGGGCAGGGGGAGCTCCTACAATGAGCAGTTCTTC
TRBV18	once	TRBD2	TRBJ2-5	CASSPVAGETQYF	TGTGCCAGCTCACCAGTAGCGGGTGAGACCCAGTACTTC
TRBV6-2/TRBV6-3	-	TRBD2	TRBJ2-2	CASSQMGLAGGPGELFF	TGTGCCAGCAGTCAGATGGGACTAGCGGGGGGGCCTGGGGAGCTGTTTTTT
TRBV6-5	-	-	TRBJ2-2	CATHLVAGELFF	TGTGCCACACACCTAGTGGCCGGGGAGCTGTTTTTT
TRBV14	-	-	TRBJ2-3	CASSQDSQAAATDTQYF	TGTGCCAGCAGCCAAGATTCACAAGCGGCCGCCACAGATACGCAGTATTTT
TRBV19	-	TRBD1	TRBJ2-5	CASSIVLPTGNRGEQETQYF	TGTGCCAGTAGTATAGTTCTTCCAACTGGAAACAGGGGGGAGCAAGAGACCCAGTACTTC
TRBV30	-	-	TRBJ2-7	CAWSGDTRSYEQYF	TGTGCCTGGAGTGGGGACACCCGGTCCTACGAGCAGTACTTC